One sample yielded the 27 T cell receptor beta chains listed below, sequenced in a study of control samples from healthy donors and cancer patients (dated by TCRdb to 2019 to 2021). Library preparation employed the immunoSEQ multiplex PCR assay. This immuneACCESS table, as held by TCRdb, lists in-frame sequences with V and J called but not all clones. Of the missing ones, under half trace to an unresolved V gene in checked studies; the others have no known cause. The sample includes around 78,000 clones, with 90% to 95% observed a single time. The top ten clones comprise less than 6% of the sample. The sequenced sample was blood. These receptors all stem from a woman aged 18 to 35 in good health.

For the CDR3, the DNA is TGCGCCAGCAGCCAAGATGTGGCGGACTCCTCTGGGGCCAACGTCCTGACTTTC. Translated: CASSQDVADSSGANVLTF. The V and J genes are TRBV4-3 and TRBJ2-6; D may be TRBD2 (5 bases). Germline assignment: CDR1 LGHNA and CDR2 YSLEER. The CDR3 extends over 18 amino acids. The V end lost 0 bases, the J end lost 0 bases, and 12 bases lay between the germline ends.

This clone was counted a single time. J is TRBJ2-1 and V is TRBV4-2; TRBD2 agrees at 11 bases. The CDR3 runs to 16 residues. Germline CDR1 LGHNA, CDR2 YNFKEQ. V shed 5 bases and J 9 bases; nucleotides not matched to a gene: 12. The DNA for the CDR3 is TGTGCCAGCAGCTTTAGCGGGAGGGCCAGGTCGCGTGAGCAGTTCTTC. Its translation: CASSFSGRARSREQFF.

The genes are TRBV28 and TRBJ1-2; weak D call: TRBD1 (5 bases). Germline V gene data show CDR1 as MDHEN and CDR2 as SYDVKM. V dropped 3 bases and J dropped 6 bases, with 11 bases sitting between them. This CDR3 comprises 13 residues. As DNA, the CDR3 is TGTGCCAGCAGTTTCGCGGGGCTAAATGGCTACACCTTC. It yields the protein CASSFAGLNGYTF.

The chain couples TRBV6-5 to TRBJ1-2, with 7 bases matching TRBD1. The V segment lost 9 bases and the J segment 8 bases; nucleotides outside the gene matches: 6. The CDR3 spans 11 residues. CDR1 MNHEY and CDR2 SVGAGI come from the germline V gene. The CDR3 bases are TGTGCCAGTCACCAGGGGGAGGGCTACACCTTC. Amino acids: CASHQGEGYTF.

The CDR3 bases are TGTGCCAGTAGTATCGTTCGCGCACTAGGAGGGGAGACCCAGTACTTC. This encodes CASSIVRALGGETQYF. The rearrangement joins TRBV19 to TRBJ2-5, with D tentatively TRBD2 (6 bases). This CDR3 is 16 amino acids long. The V end lost 3 bases, the J end lost 5 bases, and 19 bases lay between the germline ends. The germline V gene has CDR1 LNHDA and CDR2 SQIVND (reference sequence).

Points on this clone: The same CDR3 is also encoded by other DNA sequences in this sample. The chain links TRBV2 to TRBJ2-5; TRBD1 might be the D (6 bases). The germline V and J ends were trimmed by 9 bases and 5 bases, with 13 bases remaining between them. CDR3 size: 12 residues. Germline V gene lookup returns CDR1 SNHLY and CDR2 FYNNEI. CDR3 sequence: CAREGVGETQYF. CDR3 bases: TGTGCCAGAGAGGGGGTGGGCGAGACCCAGTACTTC.

The rearrangement uses TRBV9 and TRBJ2-6; possibly TRBD1 for D (6 bases). Trimming removed 4 bases from V and 4 bases from J, with 15 bases in between. From germline, CDR1 is SGDLS and CDR2 YYNGEE. The CDR3 extends over 16 amino acids. CDR3 nucleotide sequence: TGTGCCAGCAGCTCCTGGCCAGGGGCAGGGGCCAACGTCCTGACTTTC. Translating gives CASSSWPGAGANVLTF.

V usage is TRBV27 and J usage is TRBJ1-6; 9 bases fit TRBD1. CDR3 length: 19 amino acids. V lost 4 bases and J lost 4; bases outside the gene matches: 14. The germline gives CDR1 MNHEY, CDR2 SMNVEV (reference sequence). The CDR3 region has the DNA TGTGCCAGCAGTTCGCGTAAAGCGGGACAGGGCTTTTATAATTCACCCCTCCACTTT. Translated: CASSSRKAGQGFYNSPLHF.

J is TRBJ2-3 and V is TRBV27; maybe TRBD1 (5 bases). In germline, CDR1 is MNHEY, CDR2 SMNVEV (reference sequence). The CDR3 is 15 amino acids. The V end lost 6 bases, the J end lost 6 bases, and 19 bases lay between the germline ends. The CDR3 protein is CASSRQGKRTDTQYF. CDR3 DNA: TGTGCCAGCAGCCGCCAGGGTAAAAGGACCGATACGCAGTATTTT.

V gene TRBV4-3 combines with J gene TRBJ1-2, with TRBD1 as a possible D gene (5 bases). CDR3 length: 13 residues. CDR1 is LGHNA and CDR2 is YSLEER in the germline V gene. V was pared by 0 bases and J by 8 bases, with 10 bases between. The CDR3 region has the DNA TGCGCCAGCAGCCAAGACCGGGGACGGGGCTACACCTTC. Translated: CASSQDRGRGYTF.

The CDR3 bases are TGTGCCAGCAGGCCCACAGGGGGCCTTAACTATGGCTACACCTTC. The encoded protein is CASRPTGGLNYGYTF. The rearrangement uses TRBV6-5 and TRBJ1-2, with 9 bases that match TRBD1. The J segment lost 1 base and the V segment lost 6 bases, leaving 6 bases of the junction unmatched. The CDR3 sequence is 15 residues long. Germline V gene data show CDR1 as MNHEY and CDR2 as SVGAGI.

V is TRBV9 and J is TRBJ2-7, with 9 bases matching TRBD1. The CDR3 is 15 amino acids. Germline assignment: CDR1 SGDLS and CDR2 YYNGEE. V lost 3 bases to trimming and J lost 2 bases; unmatched junction nucleotides: 6. The CDR3 reads CASSESTGGPYEQYF. The CDR3 bases are TGTGCCAGCAGCGAGAGTACAGGGGGCCCCTACGAGCAGTACTTC.

This chain uses TRBV3-1 (or the pseudogene TRBV3-2) with TRBJ2-4; D is perhaps TRBD1 (6 bases). Per the germline V gene, CDR1 is LGHDT and CDR2 is YNNKEL (reference sequence). This CDR3 region has 14 residues. Trimming took 4 bases from V and 6 from J, leaving 13 bases between them. The CDR3 is CASSPAWGRNIQYF. CDR3 in DNA: TGTGCCAGCAGCCCAGCTTGGGGGCGAAACATTCAGTACTTC.

The chain has TRBV5-5 and TRBJ1-4, with unresolved D. The CDR3 is 14 residues long. Germline lookup yields CDR1 SGHKS and CDR2 YYEKEE (reference sequence). The V end was cut by 0 bases, the J end by 4 bases, with 7 bases between. The DNA of the CDR3 is TGTGCCAGCAGCTTGGGGCAGATTAATGAAAAACTGTTTTTT. This codes for CASSLGQINEKLFF.

This clone was picked up one time. The rearrangement joins TRBV7-9 to TRBJ1-1, with 9 bases fitting TRBD1. Trimming removed 5 bases from V and 5 bases from J; junction bases left unmatched: 6. Germline V gene lookup returns CDR1 SEHNR and CDR2 FQNEAQ (reference sequence). CDR3 length equals 14 residues. CDR3 sequence: CASSPRQGGTEAFF. The CDR3 DNA reads TGTGCCAGCAGCCCGAGACAGGGGGGAACTGAAGCTTTCTTT. The whole variable domain, remainder taken from reference TRBV7-9 and TRBJ1-1, is DTGVSQNPRHKITKRGQNVTFRCDPISEHNRLYWYRQTLGQGPEFLTYFQNEAQLEKSRLLSDRFSAERPKGSFSTLEIQRTEQGDSAMYLCASSPRQGGTEAFFGQGTRLTVV.

This clone was observed a single time. This chain's CDR3 is CASRFGGPLGPDNEQFF. CDR3 nucleotides: TGTGCCAGCCGTTTTGGGGGTCCCCTCGGGCCGGACAATGAGCAGTTCTTC. The J gene is TRBJ2-1, the V gene TRBV2, with D perhaps being TRBD1 or TRBD2 (5 bases each). Germline CDR1 is SNHLY and CDR2 is FYNNEI. This CDR3 contains 17 residues. V lost 8 bases and J 5 bases, leaving 25 bases between the germline ends.

The rearrangement links TRBV21-1 to TRBJ2-2; the DNA was not used to check the table's D call, TRBD2. TRBV21-1 constitutes a pseudogene. The CDR3 is 17 amino acids. The chain's CDR3 is CASRAGGAGVSTGELFF. CDR3 nucleotide sequence: TGTGCCAGCCGCGCGGGCGGGGCGGGAGTTTCCACCGGGGAGCTGTTTTTT.

The rearrangement joins TRBV19 to TRBJ1-1, with unresolved D. V was shortened by 8 bases and J by 4 bases, with 14 bases between the two germline ends. The CDR3 runs 13 residues. Germline CDR1 and CDR2: LNHDA and SQIVND (reference sequence). CDR3 nucleotide sequence: TGTGCCAGTCGGCCGCCGCGTAGCACTGAAGCTTTCTTT. This encodes CASRPPRSTEAFF.

The chain has TRBV27 and TRBJ1-5; tentative D call: TRBD1 (6 bases). V was clipped by 5 bases and J by 5 bases, with 22 bases between them. This CDR3 is built from 17 residues. Germline CDR1 is MNHEY and CDR2 is SMNVEV (reference sequence). CDR3 in amino acids: CASSPSRTAIADQPQHF. The CDR3 bases are TGTGCCAGCAGTCCCTCCAGGACAGCGATAGCCGATCAGCCCCAGCATTTT.

The rearrangement links TRBV11-2 to TRBJ2-7; D possibly corresponds to TRBD1 (5 bases). The CDR3 spans 17 residues. Trimming took 1 base from V and 1 from J, leaving 17 bases between them. CDR1 and CDR2 (germline): SGHAT, FQNNGV. The CDR3 protein is CASSLVFLNWTSYEQYF. CDR3 nucleotide sequence: TGTGCCAGCAGCTTAGTCTTTTTAAACTGGACATCCTACGAGCAGTACTTC.

V and J are TRBV10-3 and TRBJ2-1; 11 positions agree with TRBD2. The CDR3 is 13 residues long. Trimming at V came to 6 bases and at J to 8 bases, leaving 3 bases not matched to a gene. The V gene's germline CDR1 is ENHRY and CDR2 SYGVKD. The CDR3 DNA is TGTGCCATCAGCCTAGCGGGGGGTTATGAGCAGTTCTTC. Translating gives CAISLAGGYEQFF.

This rearrangement joins TRBV4-2 to TRBJ1-2; 11 nucleotides line up with TRBD1. The CDR3 has 15 amino acids. V was clipped by 6 bases and J by 7 bases; unmatched bases: 10. Germline V CDR1 and CDR2: LGHNA, YNFKEQ. The CDR3: CASRETGQGAGGYTF. As DNA, the CDR3 is TGTGCCAGCAGGGAAACTGGACAGGGGGCAGGTGGCTACACCTTC.

This clone was counted between two and nine times. The chain carries TRBV7-9 and TRBJ2-7; D remains ambiguous. CDR3 length: 14 amino acids. The germline CDR1 and CDR2 sequences are SEHNR and FQNEAQ (reference sequence). Trimming stripped 2 bases from V and 0 bases from J, with 8 bases between. The CDR3 DNA sequence: TGTGCCAGCAGCTTACCCCATGGCTCCTACGAGCAGTACTTC. Translation: CASSLPHGSYEQYF.

The chain joins TRBV6-2 or TRBV6-3 to TRBJ1-5; D is ambiguous. Trimming removed 1 base at V and 3 bases at J, with 19 bases between. This CDR3 has 18 residues. Germline CDR1 reads MNHEY; CDR2 reads SVGEGT. Written as DNA, the CDR3 is TGTGCCAGCAGTTACTTAAACCCCGGGTGGCGGGACAATCAGCCCCAGCATTTT. Protein sequence: CASSYLNPGWRDNQPQHF.

CDR3 residues: CAISESFSGGTEAFF. CDR3 DNA sequence: TGTGCCATCAGTGAGTCGTTCTCGGGTGGGACTGAAGCTTTCTTT. The chain combines TRBV10-3 with TRBJ1-1; D is ambiguous. The CDR3 sequence is 15 residues long. Germline CDR1 and CDR2: ENHRY and SYGVKD. V was shortened by 0 bases and J by 5 bases, with 13 bases between the two germline ends.

This chain connects TRBV14 to TRBJ1-4; no firm D call. Trimming took off 4 bases at V and 0 bases at J, with 9 bases between the two ends. Germline V lookup: CDR1 SGHDN, CDR2 FVKESK. CDR3 length equals 15 residues. In DNA, the CDR3 is TGTGCCAGCAGCCCAGCCCTGGCAACTAATGAAAAACTGTTTTTT. The encoded protein is CASSPALATNEKLFF.

The chain is built from TRBV11-1 and TRBJ1-1; tentatively, D is TRBD1 (6 bases). Germline V gene data show CDR1 as SGHAT and CDR2 as FQDESV (reference sequence). Trimming left V 3 bases short and J 8 bases short, with 7 bases between. The CDR3 runs 11 residues. In DNA, the CDR3 is TGTGCCAGCAGCTTTGACAGGGAAGCTTTCTTT. Protein product: CASSFDREAFF.